This T cell receptor (beta chain) was captured in a study of somatic reversion in DOCK8 deficiency (dated by TCRdb to between 2020 and 2021). With regard to the full study: In the study, T cell receptor beta repertoires were compared across three groups: DOCK8-deficient patients, DOCK8-revertant patients and healthy volunteers. The study investigated how somatic reversion of pathogenic DOCK8 variants alters lymphocyte differentiation and function in DOCK8 deficiency. DOCK8-deficient patients in the study had been reported previously.

For the TCR repertoire analysis, genomic DNA was extracted either from whole blood samples or from PBMCs. Samples were obtained from a few DOCK8-revertant patients, with some of these patients sampled at multiple time points. Judged by its sample share, this clonotype qualifies as medium-sized (0.01 to 0.1%). Its antigen is currently not known. Qualities for individual bases were not recorded, and no much larger clone is one base off. V gives up 2 bases and J gives up 3 bases, and the segment between their germline ends measures 13 bases. Counted from cysteine to phenylalanine, this CDR3 has 15 amino acids. Solely the CDR3 DNA is kept, with 45 bases framed from the first base. Overall results and qualifications from the work: The source material for each sample, whole blood versus PBMCs, was not specified per sample in the methods.

Library creation used multiplex PCR. Using EuroClonality-NGS primers, the TRB libraries were generated through a one-step amplicon PCR run on 100 ng genomic DNA. TRB amplicons were sequenced on Illumina MiSeq instruments with 2 x 250 bp version 2 chemistry. The published analysis was carried out like this. IMGT/HighV-QUEST was the tool used for both primary TRB sequence analysis and V(D)J annotation. Once nonfunctional clones had been removed and the data downsampled for comparisons between samples, VDJtools was used to evaluate repertoire diversity and composition. Using fastp at Q25 and MiXCR, TCRdb reprocessed the public reads and kept productive beta chains. Each record represents a unique CDR3 protein, reported with the most common genes and DNA among its rows. The V and J calls here are based on TCRdb, not the publication. In all, the sample holds 1,300 or so distinct CDR3 sequences, and less than 30% of those were seen once. The ten largest clones add up to more than 65% of the sample.

The chain employs TRBV12-3 or TRBV12-4 and TRBJ1-2, with a weak D call of TRBD1 (6 bases match). The sequence was collected from a human donor with DOCK8 deficiency. The sample consisted of peripheral blood. The meaning of the sample's cell subset or site label: DOCK8-deficient patient with somatic reversion. The DNA is TGTGCCAGCAGTTTATCTCCGTGGACAGACTATGGCTACACCTTC. Protein translation: CASSLSPWTDYGYTF.